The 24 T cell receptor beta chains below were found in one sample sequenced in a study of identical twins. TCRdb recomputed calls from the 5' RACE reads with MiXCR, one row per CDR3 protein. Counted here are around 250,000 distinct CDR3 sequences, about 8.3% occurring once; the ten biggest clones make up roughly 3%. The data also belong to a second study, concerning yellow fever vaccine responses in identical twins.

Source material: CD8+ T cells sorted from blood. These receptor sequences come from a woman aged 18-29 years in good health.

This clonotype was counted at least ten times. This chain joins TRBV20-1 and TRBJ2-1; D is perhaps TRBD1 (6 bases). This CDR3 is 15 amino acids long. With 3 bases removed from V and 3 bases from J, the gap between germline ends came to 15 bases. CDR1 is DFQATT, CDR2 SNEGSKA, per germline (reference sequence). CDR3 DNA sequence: TGCAGTGCTAGCCATGTCAGGGGCCTCTACAATGAGCAGTTCTTC. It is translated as CSASHVRGLYNEQFF.

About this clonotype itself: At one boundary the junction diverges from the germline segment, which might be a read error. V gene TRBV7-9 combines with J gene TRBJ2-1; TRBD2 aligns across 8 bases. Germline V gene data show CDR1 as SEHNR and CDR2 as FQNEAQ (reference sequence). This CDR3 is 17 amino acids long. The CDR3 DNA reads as TGTGCCAGCAGCCAATCAGGTAGCGGGACAATCTACAATGGGCAGTTCTTC. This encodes CASSQSGSGTIYNGQFF.

The CDR3 bases are TGCGCCAGCAGCCAGGCGGACGGGAGCGGTATGTCTGGCGAGCAGTACTTC. Translating gives CASSQADGSGMSGEQYF. This sequence joins TRBV4-3 and TRBJ2-7; weak D call: TRBD2 (6 bases). Germline V gene sequence: CDR1 LGHNA, CDR2 YSLEER. The CDR3 totals 17 residues. V shed 3 bases and J shed 6 bases, with 24 bases lying between them.

Written as DNA, the CDR3 is TGTGCCAGTAGTCCTCGACAGGGTGTAAACATTCAGTACTTC. It translates to CASSPRQGVNIQYF. The chain carries TRBV19 and TRBJ2-4, with 7 bases identical to TRBD1. The V and J ends lost 5 bases and 6 bases, in that order; junction bases with no gene match: 7. Germline V gene sequence: CDR1 LNHDA, CDR2 SQIVND (reference sequence). CDR3 length equals 14 residues.

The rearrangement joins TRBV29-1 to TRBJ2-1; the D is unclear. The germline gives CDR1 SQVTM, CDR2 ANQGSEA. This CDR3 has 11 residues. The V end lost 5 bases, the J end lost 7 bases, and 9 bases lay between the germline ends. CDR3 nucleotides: TGCAGCGTTCCCCTGGGAAATGAGCAGTTCTTC. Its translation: CSVPLGNEQFF.

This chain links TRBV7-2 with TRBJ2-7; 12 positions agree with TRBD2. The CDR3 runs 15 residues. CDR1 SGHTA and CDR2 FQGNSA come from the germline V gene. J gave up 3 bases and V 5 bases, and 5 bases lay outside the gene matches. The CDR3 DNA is TGTGCCAGCAGCCCTAGCGGGGGGGCCGGCTACGAGCAGTACTTC. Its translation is CASSPSGGAGYEQYF.

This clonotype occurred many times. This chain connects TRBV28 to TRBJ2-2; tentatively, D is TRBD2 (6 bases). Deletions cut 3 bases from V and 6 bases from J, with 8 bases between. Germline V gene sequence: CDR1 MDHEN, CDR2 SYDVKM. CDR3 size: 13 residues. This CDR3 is CASSFAGSGELFF. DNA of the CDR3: TGTGCCAGCAGTTTCGCGGGGTCCGGGGAGCTGTTTTTT.

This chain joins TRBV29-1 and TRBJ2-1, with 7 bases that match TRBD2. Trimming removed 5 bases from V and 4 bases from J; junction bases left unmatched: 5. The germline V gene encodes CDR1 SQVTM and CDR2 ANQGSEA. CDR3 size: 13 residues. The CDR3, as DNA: TGCAGCGTTTTGTGGGGGGGGTACAATGAGCAGTTCTTC. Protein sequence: CSVLWGGYNEQFF.

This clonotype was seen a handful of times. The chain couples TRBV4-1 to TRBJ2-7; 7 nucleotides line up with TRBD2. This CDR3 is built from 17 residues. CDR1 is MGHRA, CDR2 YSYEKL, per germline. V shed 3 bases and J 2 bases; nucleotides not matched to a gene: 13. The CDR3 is CASSHKVVSSGAYEQYF. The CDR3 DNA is TGCGCCAGCAGCCACAAGGTGGTTTCTAGCGGAGCCTACGAGCAGTACTTC.

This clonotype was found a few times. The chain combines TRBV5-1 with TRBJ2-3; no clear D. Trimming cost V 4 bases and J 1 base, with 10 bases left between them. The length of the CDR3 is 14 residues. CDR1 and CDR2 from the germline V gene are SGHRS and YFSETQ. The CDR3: CASSADERTDTQYF. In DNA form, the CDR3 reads TGCGCCAGCAGCGCGGACGAACGCACAGATACGCAGTATTTT.

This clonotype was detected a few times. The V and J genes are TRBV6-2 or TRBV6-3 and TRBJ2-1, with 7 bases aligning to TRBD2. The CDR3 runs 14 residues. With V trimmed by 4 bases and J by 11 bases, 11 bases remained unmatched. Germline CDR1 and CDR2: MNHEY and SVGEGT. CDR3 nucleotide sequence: TGTGCCAGCAGTTCTGGACTAGACTGGAGGAAGCAGTTCTTC. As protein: CASSSGLDWRKQFF.

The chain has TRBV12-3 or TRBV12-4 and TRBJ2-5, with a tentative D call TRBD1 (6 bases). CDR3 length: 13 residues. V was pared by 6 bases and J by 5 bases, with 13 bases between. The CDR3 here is CASRYQGLETQYF. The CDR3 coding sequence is TGTGCCAGCAGGTACCAGGGGCTTGAGACCCAGTACTTC.

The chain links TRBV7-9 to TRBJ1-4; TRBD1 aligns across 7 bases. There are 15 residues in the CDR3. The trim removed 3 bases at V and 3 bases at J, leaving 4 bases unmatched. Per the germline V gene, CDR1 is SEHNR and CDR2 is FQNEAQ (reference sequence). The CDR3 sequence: CASSLNRGPNEKLFF. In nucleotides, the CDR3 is TGTGCCAGCAGCTTGAACAGGGGTCCTAATGAAAAACTGTTTTTT.

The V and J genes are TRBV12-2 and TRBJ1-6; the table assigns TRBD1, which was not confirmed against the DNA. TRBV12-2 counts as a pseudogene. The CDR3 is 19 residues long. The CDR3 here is CASRPNGTGAPRVNSPLHF. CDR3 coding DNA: TGTGCAAGTCGCCCCAATGGGACAGGAGCCCCTCGGGTTAATTCACCCCTCCACTTT.

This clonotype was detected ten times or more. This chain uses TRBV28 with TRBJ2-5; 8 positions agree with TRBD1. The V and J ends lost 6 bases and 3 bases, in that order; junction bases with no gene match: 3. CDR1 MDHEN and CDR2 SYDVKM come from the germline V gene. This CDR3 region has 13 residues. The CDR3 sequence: CASSLTGEETQYF. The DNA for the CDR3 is TGTGCCAGCAGCCTGACAGGGGAAGAGACCCAGTACTTC. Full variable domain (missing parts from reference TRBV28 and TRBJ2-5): DVKVTQSSRYLVKRTGEKVFLECVQDMDHENMFWYRQDPGLGLRLIYFSYDVKMKEKGDIPEGYSVSREKKERFSLILESASTNQTSMYLCASSLTGEETQYFGPGTRLLVL.

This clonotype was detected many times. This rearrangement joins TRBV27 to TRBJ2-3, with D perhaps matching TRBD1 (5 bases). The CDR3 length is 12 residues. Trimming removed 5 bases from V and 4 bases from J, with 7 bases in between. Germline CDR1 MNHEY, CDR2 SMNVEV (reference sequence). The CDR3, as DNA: TGTGCCAGCAGTCGCAGGGCAGATACGCAGTATTTT. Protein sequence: CASSRRADTQYF.

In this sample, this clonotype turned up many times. For the CDR3, the DNA is TGTGCCAGCAGTTTATCCGTGGGAAACACCATATATTTT. Protein product: CASSLSVGNTIYF. V usage is TRBV27 and J usage is TRBJ1-3; D remains unclear. Trimming took off 0 bases at V and 4 bases at J, with 4 bases between the two ends. Germline lookup yields CDR1 MNHEY and CDR2 SMNVEV (reference sequence). The CDR3 has 13 amino acids.

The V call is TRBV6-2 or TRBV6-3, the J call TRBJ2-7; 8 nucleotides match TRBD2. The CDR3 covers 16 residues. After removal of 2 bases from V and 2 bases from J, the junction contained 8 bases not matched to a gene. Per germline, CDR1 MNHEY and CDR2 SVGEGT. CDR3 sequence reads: CASSYRLAGDPYEQYF. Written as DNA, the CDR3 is TGTGCCAGCAGTTACCGGCTAGCGGGTGACCCCTACGAGCAGTACTTC.

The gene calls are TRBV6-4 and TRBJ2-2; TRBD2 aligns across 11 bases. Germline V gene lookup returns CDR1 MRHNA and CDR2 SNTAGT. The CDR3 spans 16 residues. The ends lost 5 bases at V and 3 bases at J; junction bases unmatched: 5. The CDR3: CASSYTSGGHTGELFF. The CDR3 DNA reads TGTGCCAGCAGTTACACTAGCGGGGGTCACACCGGGGAGCTGTTTTTT.

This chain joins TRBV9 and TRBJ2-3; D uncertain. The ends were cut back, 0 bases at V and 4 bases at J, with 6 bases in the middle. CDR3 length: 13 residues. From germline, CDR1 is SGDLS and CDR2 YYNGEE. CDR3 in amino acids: CASSVGVADTQYF. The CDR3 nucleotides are TGTGCCAGCAGCGTAGGGGTGGCAGATACGCAGTATTTT.

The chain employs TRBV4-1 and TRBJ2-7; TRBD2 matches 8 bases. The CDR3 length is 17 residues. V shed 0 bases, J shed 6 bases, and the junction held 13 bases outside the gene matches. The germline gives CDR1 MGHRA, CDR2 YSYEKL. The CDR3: CASSQDPGGTTSREQYF. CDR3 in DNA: TGCGCCAGCAGCCAAGATCCGGGAGGGACCACCTCCCGCGAGCAGTACTTC.

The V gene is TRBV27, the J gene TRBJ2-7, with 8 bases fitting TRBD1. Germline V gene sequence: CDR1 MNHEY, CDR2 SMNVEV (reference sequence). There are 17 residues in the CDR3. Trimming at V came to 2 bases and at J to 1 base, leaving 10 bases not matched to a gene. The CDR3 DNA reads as TGTGCCAGCAGTTTAGCCCGCGCAGGGGGCGCTTCCTACGAGCAGTACTTC. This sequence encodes CASSLARAGGASYEQYF.

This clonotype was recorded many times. The CDR3 DNA sequence: TGTGCCAGCAGCCGGGCTAGCGGCTGGGAGCAGTACTTC. Its translation is CASSRASGWEQYF. The chain joins TRBV14 to TRBJ2-7, with 7 bases lining up with TRBD2. Trimming at V came to 4 bases and at J to 7 bases, leaving 7 bases not matched to a gene. Germline CDR1 and CDR2: SGHDN and FVKESK. The CDR3 loop spans 13 amino acids.

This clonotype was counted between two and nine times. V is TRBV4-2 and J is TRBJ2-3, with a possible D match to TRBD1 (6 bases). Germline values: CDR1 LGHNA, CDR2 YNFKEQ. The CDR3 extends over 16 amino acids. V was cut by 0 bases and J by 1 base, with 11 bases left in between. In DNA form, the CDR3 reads TGTGCCAGCAGCCAAGAACAGGGTAGCGGCACAGATACGCAGTATTTT. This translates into CASSQEQGSGTDTQYF.